Following are 2 T cell receptor beta chains from one sample sequenced in a study of vaccination and CD4 T cells after COVID-19. No cognate antigen is known for these TCRs. Cultured CD4+ T cells had their DNA profiled by the Oncomine TCR Beta short-read assay. TCRdb analysed the PCR reads with MiXCR anew, one entry per CDR3 protein. This table holds 3,500 to 4,500 distinct CDR3 sequences, 21% found once. As for treatment: roughly 10-day PBMC culture with coronavirus spike peptide pools or control peptides (ViraFEST assay). Material: CD4+ T cells from blood, cultured in vitro. These receptors were collected from a human donor who had recovered from COVID-19.

The chain carries TRBV2 and TRBJ2-3; 7 nucleotides match TRBD2. V trimming: 7 bases; J trimming: 8 bases; junction bases outside the gene matches: 12. Germline CDR1 reads SNHLY; CDR2 reads FYNNEI. The CDR3 extends over 14 amino acids. The CDR3 bases are TGTGCCAGCAACCCTCTAGCGGTGGGGAGTACGCAGTATTTT. Translating gives CASNPLAVGSTQYF. Drawing the rest from reference TRBV2 and TRBJ2-3, the complete variable domain is EPEVTQTPSHQVTQMGQEVILRCVPISNHLYFYWYRQILGQKVEFLVSFYNNEISEKSEIFDDQFSVERPDGSNFTLKIRSTKLEDSAMYFCASNPLAVGSTQYFGPGTRLTVL.

This clonotype qualifies as medium-sized. The gene calls are TRBV30 and TRBJ1-2, with D possibly being TRBD1 (5 bases). V lost 3 bases and J lost 6, with 14 bases in between. The germline gives CDR1 GTSNPN, CDR2 SVGIG (reference sequence). The CDR3 has 13 residues. The CDR3 reads CAWSQQGSDGYTF. CDR3 nucleotides: TGTGCCTGGAGCCAGCAGGGATCGGATGGCTACACCTTC.